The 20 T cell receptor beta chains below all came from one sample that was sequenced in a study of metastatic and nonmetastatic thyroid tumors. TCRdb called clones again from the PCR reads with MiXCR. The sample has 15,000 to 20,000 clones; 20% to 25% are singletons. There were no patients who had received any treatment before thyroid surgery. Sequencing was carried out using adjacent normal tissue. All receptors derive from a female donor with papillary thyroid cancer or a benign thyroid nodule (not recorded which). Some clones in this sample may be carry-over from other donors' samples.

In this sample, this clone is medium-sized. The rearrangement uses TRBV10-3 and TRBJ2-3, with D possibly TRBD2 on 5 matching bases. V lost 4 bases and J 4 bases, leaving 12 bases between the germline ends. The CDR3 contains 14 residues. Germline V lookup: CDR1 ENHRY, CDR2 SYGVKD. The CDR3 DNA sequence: TGTGCCATCAGTGTGAGCGGTGCCGCAGATACGCAGTATTTT. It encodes CAISVSGAADTQYF.

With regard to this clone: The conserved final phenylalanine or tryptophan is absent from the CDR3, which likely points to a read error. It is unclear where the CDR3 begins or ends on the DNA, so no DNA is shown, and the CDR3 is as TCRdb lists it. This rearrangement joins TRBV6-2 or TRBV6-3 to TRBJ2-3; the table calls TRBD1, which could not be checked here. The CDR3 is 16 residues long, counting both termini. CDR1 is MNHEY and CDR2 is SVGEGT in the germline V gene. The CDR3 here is CASSYSAQGAEDTQFL.

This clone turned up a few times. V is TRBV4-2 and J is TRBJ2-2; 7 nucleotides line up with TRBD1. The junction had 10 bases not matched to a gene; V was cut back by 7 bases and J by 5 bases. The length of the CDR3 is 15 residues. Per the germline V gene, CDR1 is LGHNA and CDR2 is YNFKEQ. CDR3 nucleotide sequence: TGTGCCAGCACCGATACAGGGGCGCCTACCGGGGAGCTGTTTTTT. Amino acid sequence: CASTDTGAPTGELFF.

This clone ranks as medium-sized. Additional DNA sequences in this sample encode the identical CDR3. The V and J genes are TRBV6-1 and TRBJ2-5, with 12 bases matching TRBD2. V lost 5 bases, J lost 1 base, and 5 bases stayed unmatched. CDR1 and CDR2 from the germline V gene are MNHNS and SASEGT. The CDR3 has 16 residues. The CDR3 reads CASSRGLAGPQETQYF. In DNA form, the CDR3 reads TGTGCCAGCAGTCGTGGACTAGCGGGACCCCAAGAGACCCAGTACTTC.

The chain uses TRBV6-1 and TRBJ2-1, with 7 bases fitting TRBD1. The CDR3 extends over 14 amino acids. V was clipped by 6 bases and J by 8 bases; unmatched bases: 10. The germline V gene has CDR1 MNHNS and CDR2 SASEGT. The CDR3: CASSPSQGVDEQFF. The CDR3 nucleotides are TGTGCCAGCAGCCCGAGCCAGGGGGTGGATGAGCAGTTCTTC.

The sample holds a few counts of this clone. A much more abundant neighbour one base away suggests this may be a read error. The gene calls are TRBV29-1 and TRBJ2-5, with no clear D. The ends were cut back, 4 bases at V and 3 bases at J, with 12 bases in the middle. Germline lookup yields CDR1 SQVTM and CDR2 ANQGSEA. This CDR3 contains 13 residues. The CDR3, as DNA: TGCAGCGTTGGGAAGAGTTTAGAAGAGACCCAGTACTTC. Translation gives CSVGKSLEETQYF.

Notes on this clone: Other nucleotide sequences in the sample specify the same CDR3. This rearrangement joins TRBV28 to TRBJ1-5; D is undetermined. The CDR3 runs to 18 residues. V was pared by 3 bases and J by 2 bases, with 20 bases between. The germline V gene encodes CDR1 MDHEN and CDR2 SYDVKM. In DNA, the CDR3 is TGTGCCAGCAGTTTCCCTCCCCGACACCGGGTGGGCAATCAGCCCCAGCATTTT. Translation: CASSFPPRHRVGNQPQHF.

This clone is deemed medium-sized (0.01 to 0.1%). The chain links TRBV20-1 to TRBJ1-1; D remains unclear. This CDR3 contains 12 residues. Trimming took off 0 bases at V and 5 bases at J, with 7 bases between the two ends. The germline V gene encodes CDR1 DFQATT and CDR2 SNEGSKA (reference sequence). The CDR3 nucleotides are TGCAGTGCTAGAGATTTGGGTACTGAAGCTTTCTTT. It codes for CSARDLGTEAFF.

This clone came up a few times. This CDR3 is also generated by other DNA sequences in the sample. CDR3 DNA sequence: TGTGCTGGCACCATGGGGTTGACCCAGTACTTC. Translation: CAGTMGLTQYF. V gene TRBV6-2 or TRBV6-3 combines with J gene TRBJ2-5; no definite D call. This CDR3 region has 11 residues. Per germline, CDR1 MNHEY and CDR2 SVGEGT.

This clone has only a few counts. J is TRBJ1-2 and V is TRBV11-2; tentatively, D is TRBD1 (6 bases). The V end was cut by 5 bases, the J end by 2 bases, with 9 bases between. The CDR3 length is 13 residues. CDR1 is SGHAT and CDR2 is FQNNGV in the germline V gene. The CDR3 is CASSVGQNYGYTF. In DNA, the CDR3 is TGTGCCAGCAGCGTAGGACAGAACTATGGCTACACCTTC.

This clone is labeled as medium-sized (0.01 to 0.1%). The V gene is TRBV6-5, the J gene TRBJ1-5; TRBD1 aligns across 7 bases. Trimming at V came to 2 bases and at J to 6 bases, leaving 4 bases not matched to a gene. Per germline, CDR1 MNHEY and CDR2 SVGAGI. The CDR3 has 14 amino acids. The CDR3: CASSYRGQGQPQHF. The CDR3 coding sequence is TGTGCCAGCAGTTACAGGGGGCAAGGTCAGCCCCAGCATTTT.

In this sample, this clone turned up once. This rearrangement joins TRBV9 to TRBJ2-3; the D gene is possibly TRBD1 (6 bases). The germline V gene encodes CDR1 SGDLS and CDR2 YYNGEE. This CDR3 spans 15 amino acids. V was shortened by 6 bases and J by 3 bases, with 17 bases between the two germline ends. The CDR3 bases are TGTGCCAGCATCTCCAGCGTGAGGGGGACAGATACGCAGTATTTT. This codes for CASISSVRGTDTQYF. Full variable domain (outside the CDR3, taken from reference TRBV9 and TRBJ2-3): DSGVTQTPKHLITATGQRVTLRCSPRSGDLSVYWYQQSLDQGLQFLIQYYNGEERAKGNILERFSAQQFPDLHSELNLSSLELGDSALYFCASISSVRGTDTQYFGPGTRLTVL.

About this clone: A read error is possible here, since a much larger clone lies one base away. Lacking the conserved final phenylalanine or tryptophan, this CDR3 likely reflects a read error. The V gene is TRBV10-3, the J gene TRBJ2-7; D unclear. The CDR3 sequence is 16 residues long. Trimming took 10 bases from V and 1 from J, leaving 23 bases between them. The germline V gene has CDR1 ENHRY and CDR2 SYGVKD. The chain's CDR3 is CATTPLMPLSSYEQYL. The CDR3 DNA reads TGTGCCACCACACCATTAATGCCCTTGTCATCCTACGAGCAGTACTTA.

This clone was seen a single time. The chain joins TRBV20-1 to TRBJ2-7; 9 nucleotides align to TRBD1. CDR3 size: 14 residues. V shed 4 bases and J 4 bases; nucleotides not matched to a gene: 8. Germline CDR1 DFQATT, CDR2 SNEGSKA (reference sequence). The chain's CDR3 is CSANPRQGGYEQYF. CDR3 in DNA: TGCAGTGCTAATCCGAGACAGGGGGGGTACGAGCAGTACTTC.

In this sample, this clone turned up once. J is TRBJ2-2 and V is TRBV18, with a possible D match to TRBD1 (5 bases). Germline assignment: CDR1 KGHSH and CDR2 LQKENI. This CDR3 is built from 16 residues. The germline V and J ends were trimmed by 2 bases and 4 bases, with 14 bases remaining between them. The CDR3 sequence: CASSPEIQGITGELFF. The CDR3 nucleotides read TGTGCCAGCTCACCAGAGATTCAGGGAATCACCGGGGAGCTGTTTTTT.

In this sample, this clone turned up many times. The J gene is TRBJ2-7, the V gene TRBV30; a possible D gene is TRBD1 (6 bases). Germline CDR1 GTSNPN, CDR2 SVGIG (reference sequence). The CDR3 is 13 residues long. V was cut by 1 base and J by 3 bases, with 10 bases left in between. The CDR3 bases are TGTGCCTGGAGTGACGGACAGCGCTACGAGCAGTACTTC. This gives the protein CAWSDGQRYEQYF.

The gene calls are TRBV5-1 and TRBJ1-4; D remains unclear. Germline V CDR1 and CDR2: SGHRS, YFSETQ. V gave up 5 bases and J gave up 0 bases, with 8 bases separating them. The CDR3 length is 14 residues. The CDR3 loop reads CASRKGTTNEKLFF. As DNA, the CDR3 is TGCGCCAGCAGGAAGGGTACAACTAATGAAAAACTGTTTTTT.

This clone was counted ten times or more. CDR3 region: CASSFGGGDEQFF. CDR3 DNA: TGCGCCAGCAGCTTCGGGGGTGGCGATGAGCAGTTCTTC. The chain joins TRBV5-1 to TRBJ2-1; possible D gene TRBD2, 6 bases. Between the trimmed V and J ends, which lost 2 bases and 8 bases, there was a span of 11 bases. The CDR3 has 13 amino acids. Looked up from germline, CDR1 is SGHRS and CDR2 is YFSETQ.

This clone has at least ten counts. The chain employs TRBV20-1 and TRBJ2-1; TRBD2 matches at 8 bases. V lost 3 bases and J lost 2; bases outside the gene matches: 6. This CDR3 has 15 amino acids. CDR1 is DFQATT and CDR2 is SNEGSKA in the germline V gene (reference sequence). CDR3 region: CSASSGGEAYNEQFF. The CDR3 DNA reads TGCAGTGCTAGCTCGGGAGGGGAGGCCTACAATGAGCAGTTCTTC.

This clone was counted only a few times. The DNA of the CDR3 is TGTGCCAGCAGCCAAGATCGTCGAGAGACCCAGTACTTC. This gives the protein CASSQDRRETQYF. The chain recombines TRBV4-2 with TRBJ2-5; the D is unclear. CDR3 length: 13 amino acids. The germline V and J ends were trimmed by 0 bases and 4 bases, with 6 bases remaining between them. The germline gives CDR1 LGHNA, CDR2 YNFKEQ.